The 8 T cell receptor beta chains below were found in one sample sequenced in a study of T cell responses to AZD1222 COVID-19 vaccine. Assay: immunoSEQ multiplex PCR; the TCRdb copy retains only in-frame clones and omits some. Of about 60,000 clones in the sample, over 75% were seen once. Material: peripheral blood, obtained on day 0 of AZD1222 vaccination. These receptors all come from an adult in good health.

J is TRBJ2-5 and V is TRBV11-2, with 11 bases matching TRBD2. CDR3 length equals 16 residues. The germline CDR1 and CDR2 sequences are SGHAT and FQNNGV. V dropped 1 base and J dropped 1; count of bases not matched to a gene: 2. The CDR3 DNA follows: TGTGCCAGCAGCTTAGGGCTAGCGGGGGGCCAAGAGACCCAGTACTTC. Protein product: CASSLGLAGGQETQYF.

The chain combines TRBV13 with TRBJ2-3; TRBD1 matches 9 bases. With 1 base clipped from V and 3 bases from J, the junction kept 11 bases outside the gene matches. CDR3 length: 18 amino acids. From germline, CDR1 is PRHDT and CDR2 FYEKMQ (reference sequence). CDR3 residues: CASSLDKGQGRGTDTQYF. CDR3 DNA sequence: TGTGCCAGCAGCTTAGATAAGGGACAGGGCCGTGGGACAGATACGCAGTATTTT.

For the CDR3, the DNA is TGCGCCAGCATGTTAGGACAGGAATACACCGGGGAGCTGTTTTTT. It encodes CASMLGQEYTGELFF. V and J are TRBV5-1 and TRBJ2-2; 7 bases map to TRBD1. CDR1 is SGHRS and CDR2 is YFSETQ in the germline V gene. The CDR3 runs 15 residues. V trimming: 6 bases; J trimming: 3 bases; junction bases outside the gene matches: 8.

This clone was observed a single time. The chain is built from TRBV6-5 and TRBJ2-5; D may be TRBD2 (6 bases). Germline-derived CDR1 and CDR2 are MNHEY and SVGAGI. Trimming took 8 bases from V and 5 from J, leaving 9 bases between them. CDR3 length: 11 amino acids. CDR3: CASGAGETQYF. CDR3 bases: TGTGCCAGCGGGGCGGGGGAGACCCAGTACTTC.

The chain carries TRBV9 and TRBJ2-2; D may be TRBD1 or TRBD2 (7 bases each). Germline V gene lookup returns CDR1 SGDLS and CDR2 YYNGEE. Trimming pared 0 bases from V and 4 bases from J, leaving 16 bases between. There are 17 residues in the CDR3. CDR3 amino acids: CASSVGQGGVGTGELFF. The CDR3 DNA reads as TGTGCCAGCAGCGTAGGACAGGGAGGGGTCGGCACCGGGGAGCTGTTTTTT.

The CDR3 nucleotides read TGCGCCAGCAGCTTGCCGGGAGGCACTGAAGCTTTCTTT. It is translated as CASSLPGGTEAFF. The chain uses TRBV5-1 and TRBJ1-1; D not resolved. Trimming took off 1 base at V and 4 bases at J, with 8 bases between the two ends. Germline CDR1 reads SGHRS; CDR2 reads YFSETQ. The length of the CDR3 is 13 residues.

In DNA, the CDR3 is TGCGCCAGCAGCCTGGGCTTAGGGGATCAGCCCCAGCATTTT. Translating gives CASSLGLGDQPQHF. The chain carries TRBV5-1 and TRBJ1-5; tentative D call: TRBD1 (5 bases). CDR1 is SGHRS, CDR2 YFSETQ, per germline. CDR3 length equals 14 residues. V lost 4 bases and J 5 bases, leaving 13 bases between the germline ends. Drawing the rest from reference TRBV5-1 and TRBJ1-5, the complete variable domain is KAGVTQTPRYLIKTRGQQVTLSCSPISGHRSVSWYQQTPGQGLQFLFEYFSETQRNKGNFPGRFSGRQFSNSRSEMNVSTLELGDSALYLCASSLGLGDQPQHFGDGTRLSIL.

This clone was detected only once. The chain has TRBV2 and TRBJ1-6, with a weak D call TRBD1 (6 bases). CDR3 length equals 12 residues. V lost 5 bases and J lost 8, with 7 bases in between. Germline V lookup: CDR1 SNHLY, CDR2 FYNNEI. As DNA, the CDR3 is TGTGCCAGCAGTAGGACAGATTCACCCCTCCACTTT. It specifies CASSRTDSPLHF.